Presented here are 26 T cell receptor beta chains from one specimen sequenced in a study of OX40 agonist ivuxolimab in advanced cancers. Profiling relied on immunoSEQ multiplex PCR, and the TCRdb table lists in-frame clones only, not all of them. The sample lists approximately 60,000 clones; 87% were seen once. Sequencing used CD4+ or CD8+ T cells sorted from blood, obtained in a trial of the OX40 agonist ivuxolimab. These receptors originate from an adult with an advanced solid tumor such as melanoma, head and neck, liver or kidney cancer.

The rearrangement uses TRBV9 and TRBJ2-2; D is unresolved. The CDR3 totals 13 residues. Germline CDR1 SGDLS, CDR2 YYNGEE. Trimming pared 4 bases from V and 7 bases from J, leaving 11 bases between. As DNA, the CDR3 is TGTGCCAGCAGCCTCAGATTGGGCGGGGAGCTGTTTTTT. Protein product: CASSLRLGGELFF. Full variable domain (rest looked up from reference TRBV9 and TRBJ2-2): DSGVTQTPKHLITATGQRVTLRCSPRSGDLSVYWYQQSLDQGLQFLIQYYNGEERAKGNILERFSAQQFPDLHSELNLSSLELGDSALYFCASSLRLGGELFFGEGSRLTVL.

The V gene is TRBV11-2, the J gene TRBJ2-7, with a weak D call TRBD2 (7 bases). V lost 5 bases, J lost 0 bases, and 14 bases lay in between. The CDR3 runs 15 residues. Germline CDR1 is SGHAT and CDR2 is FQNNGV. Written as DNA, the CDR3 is TGTGCCAGCAGCAGATTGGCGGGGGCCTCCTACGAGCAGTACTTC. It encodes CASSRLAGASYEQYF.

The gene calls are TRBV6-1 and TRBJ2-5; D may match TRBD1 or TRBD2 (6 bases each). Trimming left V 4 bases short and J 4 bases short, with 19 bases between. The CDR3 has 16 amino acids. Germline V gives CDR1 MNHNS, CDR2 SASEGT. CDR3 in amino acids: CASSGGSWGAGETQYF. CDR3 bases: TGTGCCAGCAGTGGGGGGAGTTGGGGGGCCGGAGAGACCCAGTACTTC.

The CDR3 DNA reads TGTGCCAGCAGCTCGTTAGCCGGGACCGCTAATGAAAAACTGTTTTTT. This translates into CASSSLAGTANEKLFF. This chain links TRBV11-2 with TRBJ1-4, with D perhaps TRBD1 (5 bases). Germline loops: CDR1 SGHAT, CDR2 FQNNGV. The CDR3 runs to 16 residues. V was shortened by 4 bases and J by 3 bases, with 15 bases between the two germline ends. The full variable domain, with the rest looked up from reference TRBV11-2 and TRBJ1-4, is EAGVAQSPRYKIIEKRQSVAFWCNPISGHATLYWYQQILGQGPKLLIQFQNNGVVDDSQLPKDRFSAERLKGVDSTLKIQPAKLEDSAVYLCASSSLAGTANEKLFFGSGTQLSVL.

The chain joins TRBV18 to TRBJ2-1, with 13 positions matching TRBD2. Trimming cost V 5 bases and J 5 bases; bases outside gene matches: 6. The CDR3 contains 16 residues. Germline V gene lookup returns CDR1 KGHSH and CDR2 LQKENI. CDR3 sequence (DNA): TGTGCCAGCTCAGTGTCCGGGACTAGCGGGAACAATGAGCAGTTCTTC. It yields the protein CASSVSGTSGNNEQFF.

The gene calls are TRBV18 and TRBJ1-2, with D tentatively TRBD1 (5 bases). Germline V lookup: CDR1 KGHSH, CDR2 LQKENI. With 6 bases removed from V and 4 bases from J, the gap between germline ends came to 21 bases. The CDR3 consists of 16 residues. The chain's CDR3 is CASSQKVGTFPYGYTF. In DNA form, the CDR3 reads TGTGCCAGCTCTCAAAAGGTTGGGACCTTCCCCTATGGCTACACCTTC.

The CDR3 coding sequence is TGTGCCAGCAGTTTGGTCGACAGCCACTACGAGCAGTACTTC. Translated: CASSLVDSHYEQYF. The chain employs TRBV27 and TRBJ2-7, with TRBD1 as a possible D gene (5 bases). V dropped 3 bases and J dropped 3 bases, with 12 bases sitting between them. Germline loops: CDR1 MNHEY, CDR2 SMNVEV (reference sequence). The CDR3 has 14 amino acids.

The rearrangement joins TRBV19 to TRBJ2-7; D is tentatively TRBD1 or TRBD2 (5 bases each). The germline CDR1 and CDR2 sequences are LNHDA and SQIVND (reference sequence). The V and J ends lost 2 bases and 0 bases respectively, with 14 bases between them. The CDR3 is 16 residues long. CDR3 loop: CASSILGTISSYEQYF. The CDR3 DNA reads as TGTGCCAGTAGTATACTCGGGACGATAAGCTCCTACGAGCAGTACTTC.

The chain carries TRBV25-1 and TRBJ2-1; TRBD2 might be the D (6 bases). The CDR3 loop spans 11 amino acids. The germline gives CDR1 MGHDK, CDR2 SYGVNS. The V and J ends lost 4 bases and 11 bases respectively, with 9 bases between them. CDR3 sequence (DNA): TGTGCCAGCAGTGTGGGACTGAAGCAGTTCTTC. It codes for CASSVGLKQFF.

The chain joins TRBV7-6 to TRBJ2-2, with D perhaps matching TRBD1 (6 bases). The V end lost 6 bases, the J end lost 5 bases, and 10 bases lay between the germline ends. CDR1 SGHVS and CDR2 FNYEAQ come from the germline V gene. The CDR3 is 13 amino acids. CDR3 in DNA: TGTGCCAGCAGACAGGGAACGACCGGGGAGCTGTTTTTT. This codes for CASRQGTTGELFF.

CDR3 in DNA: TGTGCCAGCAGTTTAAAAGACAGCACTTATGGCTACACCTTC. Amino acid sequence: CASSLKDSTYGYTF. The chain has TRBV27 and TRBJ1-2; D is possibly TRBD1 (5 bases). CDR3 size: 14 residues. The germline V and J ends were trimmed by 2 bases and 5 bases, with 12 bases remaining between them. CDR1 and CDR2 from the germline V gene are MNHEY and SMNVEV (reference sequence).

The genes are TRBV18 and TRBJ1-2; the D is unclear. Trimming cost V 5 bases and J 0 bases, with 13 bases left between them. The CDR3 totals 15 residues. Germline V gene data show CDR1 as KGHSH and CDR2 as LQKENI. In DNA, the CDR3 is TGTGCCAGCTCATCGCAGCAGCTTGCTAACTATGGCTACACCTTC. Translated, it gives CASSSQQLANYGYTF.

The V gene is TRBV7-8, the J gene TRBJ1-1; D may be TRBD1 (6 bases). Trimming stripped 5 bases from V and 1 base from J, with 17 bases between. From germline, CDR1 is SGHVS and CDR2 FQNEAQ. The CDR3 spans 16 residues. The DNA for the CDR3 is TGTGCCAGCAGCCCCTGGGGTGGGGGCGCGAACACTGAAGCTTTCTTT. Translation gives CASSPWGGGANTEAFF.

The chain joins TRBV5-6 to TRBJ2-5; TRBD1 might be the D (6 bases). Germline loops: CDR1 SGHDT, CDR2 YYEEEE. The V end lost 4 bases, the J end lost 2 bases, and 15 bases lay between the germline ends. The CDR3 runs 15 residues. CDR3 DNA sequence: TGTGCCAGCAGCCCCCCGGGACATCTACAAGAGACCCAGTACTTC. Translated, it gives CASSPPGHLQETQYF.

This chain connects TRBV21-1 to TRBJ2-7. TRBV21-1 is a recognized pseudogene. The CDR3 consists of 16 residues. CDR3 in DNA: TGTGCCAGCAGCAAGGCGTCCGGTTTCAGAGCCTACGAGCAGTACTTC. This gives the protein CASSKASGFRAYEQYF.

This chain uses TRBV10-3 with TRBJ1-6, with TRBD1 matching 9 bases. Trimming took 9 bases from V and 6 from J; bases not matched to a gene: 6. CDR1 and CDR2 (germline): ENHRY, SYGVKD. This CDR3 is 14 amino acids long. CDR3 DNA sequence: TGTGCCATGGGGGAGACAGGGGGTAATTCACCCCTCCACTTT. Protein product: CAMGETGGNSPLHF.

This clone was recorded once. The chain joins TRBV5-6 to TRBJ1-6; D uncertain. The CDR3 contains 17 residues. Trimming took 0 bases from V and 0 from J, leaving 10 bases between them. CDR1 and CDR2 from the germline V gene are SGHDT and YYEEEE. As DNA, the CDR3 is TGTGCCAGCAGCTTGGACAACAGAAGCTCCTATAATTCACCCCTCCACTTT. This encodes CASSLDNRSSYNSPLHF. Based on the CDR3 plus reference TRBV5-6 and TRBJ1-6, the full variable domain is DAGVTQSPTHLIKTRGQQVTLRCSPKSGHDTVSWYQQALGQGPQFIFQYYEEEERQRGNFPDRFSGHQFPNYSSELNVNALLLGDSALYLCASSLDNRSSYNSPLHFGNGTRLTVT.

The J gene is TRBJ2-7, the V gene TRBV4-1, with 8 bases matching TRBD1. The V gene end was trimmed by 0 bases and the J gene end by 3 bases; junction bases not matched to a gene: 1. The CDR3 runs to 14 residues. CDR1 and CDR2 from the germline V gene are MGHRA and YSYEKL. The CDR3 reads CASSQDTGGYEQYF. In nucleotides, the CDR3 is TGCGCCAGCAGCCAAGACACAGGGGGCTACGAGCAGTACTTC.

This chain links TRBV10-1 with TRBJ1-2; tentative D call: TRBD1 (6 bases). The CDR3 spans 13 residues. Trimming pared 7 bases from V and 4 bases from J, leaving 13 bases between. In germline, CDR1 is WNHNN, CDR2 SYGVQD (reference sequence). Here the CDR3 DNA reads TGCGCCAGCAAGCTGGGACACACCTATGGCTACACCTTC. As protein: CASKLGHTYGYTF.

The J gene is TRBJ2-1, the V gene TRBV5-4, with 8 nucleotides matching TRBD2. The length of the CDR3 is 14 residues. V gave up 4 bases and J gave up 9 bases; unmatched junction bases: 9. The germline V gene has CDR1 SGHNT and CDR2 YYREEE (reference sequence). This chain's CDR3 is CASSPGGRDGEQFF. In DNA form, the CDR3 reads TGTGCCAGCAGCCCGGGGGGGCGCGACGGTGAGCAGTTCTTC.

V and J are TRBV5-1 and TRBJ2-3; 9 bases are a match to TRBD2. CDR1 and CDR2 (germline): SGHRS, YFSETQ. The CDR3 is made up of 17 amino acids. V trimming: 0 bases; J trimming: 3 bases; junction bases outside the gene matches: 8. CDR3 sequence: CASSLAWASGATDTQYF. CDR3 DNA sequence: TGCGCCAGCAGCTTGGCCTGGGCTAGCGGGGCGACAGATACGCAGTATTTT.

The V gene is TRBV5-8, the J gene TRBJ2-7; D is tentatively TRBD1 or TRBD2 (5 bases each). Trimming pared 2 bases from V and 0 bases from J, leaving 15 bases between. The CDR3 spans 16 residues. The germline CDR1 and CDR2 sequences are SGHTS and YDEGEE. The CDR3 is CASSFRVVGTSYEQYF. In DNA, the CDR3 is TGTGCCAGCAGCTTTAGGGTGGTCGGGACCTCCTACGAGCAGTACTTC.

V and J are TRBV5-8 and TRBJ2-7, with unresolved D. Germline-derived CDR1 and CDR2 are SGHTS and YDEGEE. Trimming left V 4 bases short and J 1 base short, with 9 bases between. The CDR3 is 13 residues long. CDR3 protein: CASSLDGSYEQYF. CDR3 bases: TGTGCCAGCAGCCTGGACGGATCCTACGAGCAGTACTTC.

This CDR3 is CASRLQGRKDGYTF. The CDR3 DNA follows: TGTGCCAGCAGATTACAGGGGAGGAAGGATGGCTACACCTTC. The chain links TRBV6-6 to TRBJ1-2, with 7 bases that match TRBD1. The V gene end was trimmed by 6 bases and the J gene end by 6 bases; junction bases not matched to a gene: 10. Germline V gene lookup returns CDR1 MNHNY and CDR2 SVGAGI (reference sequence). The CDR3 spans 14 residues.

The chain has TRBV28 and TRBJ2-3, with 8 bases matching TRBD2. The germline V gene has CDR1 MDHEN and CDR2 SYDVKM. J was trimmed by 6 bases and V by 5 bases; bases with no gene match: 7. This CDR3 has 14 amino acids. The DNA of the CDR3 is TGTGCCAGCAGTGACCCGGGACTAGTCGATACGCAGTATTTT. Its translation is CASSDPGLVDTQYF.

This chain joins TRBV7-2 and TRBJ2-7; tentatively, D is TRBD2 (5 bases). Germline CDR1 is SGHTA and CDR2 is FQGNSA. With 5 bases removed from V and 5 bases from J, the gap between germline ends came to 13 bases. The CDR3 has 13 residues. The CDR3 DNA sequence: TGTGCCAGCAGCCGCGAAGGAGGAAACGAGCAGTACTTC. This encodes CASSREGGNEQYF. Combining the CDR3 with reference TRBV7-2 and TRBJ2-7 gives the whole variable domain GAGVSQSPSNKVTEKGKDVELRCDPISGHTALYWYRQSLGQGLEFLIYFQGNSAPDKSGLPSDRFSAERTGGSVSTLTIQRTQQEDSAVYLCASSREGGNEQYFGPGTRLTVT.